The rows below give T cell receptor beta chains drawn from one sample of a study of intratumoral heterogeneity in liver cancer. Assay: immunoSEQ multiplex PCR; the TCRdb copy retains only in-frame clones and omits some. This repertoire shows about 5,900 clones, around 68% found once; its top ten account for around 23%. Specimen: tumor-adjacent normal tissue, collected before any cancer treatment. The receptors stem from a man between 65 and 85 years old with hepatocellular carcinoma. Both conserved end residues are part of each CDR3. The D gene is left open where the match is weak. Size is omitted from some rows. Given values are once, few, many or a class for expanded clones.

CDR3nt: TGTGCCAGCAGCCAACGGGACGGAAACTACGAGCAGTACTTC
CDR3aa: CASSQRDGNYEQYF
d_gene: .
v_gene: TRBV3-1/TRBV3-2
j_gene: TRBJ2-7
abundance: .

CDR3nt: TGTGCCAGCAGCTTGAGGAGCGGGGGTGAGGAGACCCAGTACTTC
CDR3aa: CASSLRSGGEETQYF
d_gene: TRBD2
v_gene: TRBV5-4
j_gene: TRBJ2-5
abundance: .

CDR3nt: TGTGCCACCAGCAGCCGTTTAACCGACAGGGGCAATCAGCCCCAGCATTTT
CDR3aa: CATSSRLTDRGNQPQHF
d_gene: TRBD1
v_gene: TRBV15
j_gene: TRBJ1-5
abundance: .

CDR3nt: TGTGCCAGCAGCTCACTAGCGGGGGGGTTCAGAAACATTCAGTACTTC
CDR3aa: CASSSLAGGFRNIQYF
d_gene: TRBD2
v_gene: TRBV5-6
j_gene: TRBJ2-4
abundance: .

CDR3nt: TGTGCCAGCAGTATTTTCCGGGACAGGAACACCGGGGAGCTGTTTTTT
CDR3aa: CASSIFRDRNTGELFF
d_gene: TRBD1
v_gene: TRBV7-9
j_gene: TRBJ2-2
abundance: .

CDR3nt: TGCGCCAGCTCCCCGTCATCCTACAATGAGCAGTTCTTC
CDR3aa: CASSPSSYNEQFF
d_gene: .
v_gene: TRBV5-1
j_gene: TRBJ2-1
abundance: .

CDR3nt: TGCGCCAGCAGCTTTGGGGGCGCGGGACTCAACTATGGCTACACCTTC
CDR3aa: CASSFGGAGLNYGYTF
d_gene: .
v_gene: TRBV5-1
j_gene: TRBJ1-2
abundance: .

CDR3nt: TGCGCCAGCAGCCAAGGCGGCGGGGGATTGAACGAGCAGTACTTC
CDR3aa: CASSQGGGGLNEQYF
d_gene: TRBD2
v_gene: TRBV4-1
j_gene: TRBJ2-7
abundance: .

CDR3nt: TGTGCCAGCAGCCCCACGACAGTGTCCTACGAGCAGTACTTC
CDR3aa: CASSPTTVSYEQYF
d_gene: .
v_gene: TRBV7-3
j_gene: TRBJ2-7
abundance: .

CDR3nt: TGTGCCAGCTCACCGGCCATTCGGAACACTGAAGCTTTCTTT
CDR3aa: CASSPAIRNTEAFF
d_gene: .
v_gene: TRBV18
j_gene: TRBJ1-1
abundance: .

CDR3nt: TGTGCCAGCAGCGGGGGACTTTACAATGAGCAGTTCTTC
CDR3aa: CASSGGLYNEQFF
d_gene: .
v_gene: TRBV7-9
j_gene: TRBJ2-1
abundance: .

CDR3nt: TGCGCCAGCAGACCTACGGGACAGTCTAACTATGGCTACACCTTC
CDR3aa: CASRPTGQSNYGYTF
d_gene: TRBD1
v_gene: TRBV10-2
j_gene: TRBJ1-2
abundance: .

CDR3nt: TGTGCCACCAGCAGGCCCGACTCTGGAAACACCATATATTTT
CDR3aa: CATSRPDSGNTIYF
d_gene: .
v_gene: TRBV15
j_gene: TRBJ1-3
abundance: once

CDR3nt: TGCGCCAGCAGCCAAGATCGTAGCGGGGGGGCATGGAGTGAGCAGTTCTTC
CDR3aa: CASSQDRSGGAWSEQFF
d_gene: TRBD2
v_gene: TRBV4-3
j_gene: TRBJ2-1
abundance: .

CDR3nt: TGTGCCAGCAGCGCCAGTTTTGGCGGAAACACCATATATTTT
CDR3aa: CASSASFGGNTIYF
d_gene: .
v_gene: TRBV6-5
j_gene: TRBJ1-3
abundance: .

CDR3nt: TGTGCAAGTCGCCAAGGGGGACCTGGGGGCCAGCCCCAGCATTTT
CDR3aa: CASRQGGPGGQPQHF
d_gene: .
v_gene: TRBV12-2
j_gene: TRBJ1-5
abundance: .

CDR3nt: TGTGCCAGCAGCCATTCAACAGGGAGACACGAGCAGTACTTC
CDR3aa: CASSHSTGRHEQYF
d_gene: .
v_gene: TRBV3-1/TRBV3-2
j_gene: TRBJ2-7
abundance: .

CDR3nt: TGTGCCAGCACGGAACAGGGGCCCCCGTATGGCTACACCTTC
CDR3aa: CASTEQGPPYGYTF
d_gene: TRBD1
v_gene: TRBV2
j_gene: TRBJ1-2
abundance: once

CDR3nt: TGCGCCAGCCCTAGCGGGGCACAGATAACGCAGTATTTT
CDR3aa: CASPSGAQITQYF
d_gene: TRBD2
v_gene: TRBV10-1
j_gene: TRBJ2-3
abundance: .

CDR3nt: TGTGCCAGCAGCGTAGGGGGGGACTATGGCTACACCTTC
CDR3aa: CASSVGGDYGYTF
d_gene: .
v_gene: TRBV9
j_gene: TRBJ1-2
abundance: .

CDR3nt: TGCGCCAGCAGCCAACACAGGGCCAATCAGCCCCAGCATTTT
CDR3aa: CASSQHRANQPQHF
d_gene: .
v_gene: TRBV4-3
j_gene: TRBJ1-5
abundance: .

CDR3nt: TGTGCCAGCAGCCCAAGACTAGCGGGGGGCAATGAGCAGTTCTTC
CDR3aa: CASSPRLAGGNEQFF
d_gene: TRBD2
v_gene: TRBV7-8
j_gene: TRBJ2-1
abundance: .

CDR3nt: TGTGCCAGCAGTGGGACATTCTCCCCTTGGTTCCATAGCAATCAGCCCCAGCATTTT
CDR3aa: CASSGTFSPWFHSNQPQHF
d_gene: .
v_gene: TRBV21-1
j_gene: TRBJ1-5
abundance: few

CDR3nt: TGTGCCAGCGGAATGGGAAGCAGTGAAAAACTGTTTTTT
CDR3aa: CASGMGSSEKLFF
d_gene: .
v_gene: TRBV27
j_gene: TRBJ1-4
abundance: .

CDR3nt: TGTGCCAGCAGCTTAGCAGGGTTAGCGGGGATATACCAAGAGACCCAGTACTTC
CDR3aa: CASSLAGLAGIYQETQYF
d_gene: TRBD2
v_gene: TRBV7-8
j_gene: TRBJ2-5
abundance: .

CDR3nt: TGTGCCAGCAGTAGTGGGGACAGAAGCACAGATACGCAGTATTTT
CDR3aa: CASSSGDRSTDTQYF
d_gene: TRBD1
v_gene: TRBV5-4
j_gene: TRBJ2-3
abundance: .

CDR3nt: TGTGCCAGCAGCGTAGGCGGGGGGTCCTACAATGAGCAGTTCTTC
CDR3aa: CASSVGGGSYNEQFF
d_gene: TRBD2
v_gene: TRBV9
j_gene: TRBJ2-1
abundance: .

CDR3nt: TGTGCCAGCAGCCCTTTCGATAGCGGGGGCACAGATACGCAGTATTTT
CDR3aa: CASSPFDSGGTDTQYF
d_gene: TRBD2
v_gene: TRBV27
j_gene: TRBJ2-3
abundance: .

CDR3nt: TGTGCCAGCAGCCCCACATGGGATTCACCCCTCCACTTT
CDR3aa: CASSPTWDSPLHF
d_gene: .
v_gene: TRBV7-8
j_gene: TRBJ1-6
abundance: .

CDR3nt: TGTGCCAGCAGCTTAGGGGTCGGCACTGAAGCTTTCTTT
CDR3aa: CASSLGVGTEAFF
d_gene: .
v_gene: TRBV7-2
j_gene: TRBJ1-1
abundance: .

CDR3nt: TGTGCCAGCAGTTACCTAGCGGGAGCTGACAATGAGCAGTTCTTC
CDR3aa: CASSYLAGADNEQFF
d_gene: TRBD2
v_gene: TRBV6-6
j_gene: TRBJ2-1
abundance: .